The 22 T cell receptor beta chains presented below share a single source sample, sequenced in a study of neurological immune-mediated disorders. As for time point: longitudinal time-point 2. TCRdb passed the 5' RACE reads through MiXCR, listing each CDR3 protein once. The table shows approximately 89,000 distinct CDR3 sequences, with 13% occurring only once. Sequenced sample: PBMCs. Source of these receptors: a female donor with HTLV-1-associated myelopathy (HAM/TSP).

This clonotype was recorded many times. The rearrangement uses TRBV5-1 and TRBJ2-7; D is possibly TRBD1 (6 bases). CDR1 is SGHRS, CDR2 YFSETQ, per germline. V gave up 0 bases and J gave up 2 bases, with 12 bases separating them. The CDR3 runs to 15 residues. CDR3 sequence reads: CASSLVDSFTYEQYF. The CDR3 DNA sequence: TGCGCCAGCAGCTTGGTGGACAGCTTTACCTACGAGCAGTACTTC.

This clonotype was seen many times. DNA of the CDR3: TGCAGCGTTGTGGGGGAAGGCAGGAGAAACACTGAAGCTTTCTTT. As protein: CSVVGEGRRNTEAFF. The V call is TRBV29-1, the J call TRBJ1-1, with D possibly TRBD1 on 5 matching bases. The CDR3 loop spans 15 amino acids. Per germline, CDR1 SQVTM and CDR2 ANQGSEA. V was trimmed by 4 bases and J by 2 bases, leaving 17 bases between them.

This clonotype was counted ten times or more. The J gene is TRBJ1-2, the V gene TRBV3-1; 7 bases are shared with TRBD1. CDR1 is LGHDT, CDR2 YNNKEL, per germline (reference sequence). Germline trimming cut 4 bases from V and 13 bases from J; bases unmatched to any gene: 15. The CDR3 has 14 residues. CDR3 coding DNA: TGTGCCAGCAGCCGACTACAGGGGACTATGGATGTCACCTTC. It codes for CASSRLQGTMDVTF.

At least ten counts were recorded for this clonotype. The gene calls are TRBV10-3 and TRBJ2-5, with 9 bases fitting TRBD1. With V trimmed by 10 bases and J by 5 bases, 11 bases remained unmatched. CDR3 length: 14 amino acids. The germline V gene encodes CDR1 ENHRY and CDR2 SYGVKD. As DNA, the CDR3 is TGTGCCACACAGGGGGCGCGGGATTCGGAGACCCAGTACTTC. As protein: CATQGARDSETQYF.

Comments on this clonotype: The junction departs from germline at one end; a sequencing error may be responsible. The rearrangement uses TRBV9 and TRBJ1-5, with TRBD1 matching 10 bases. CDR1 is SGDLS, CDR2 YYNGEE, per germline. The CDR3 runs 15 residues. The chain's CDR3 is CANSVTGGTDQPQHF. As DNA, the CDR3 is TGTGCCAACAGCGTGACAGGGGGCACGGATCAGCCCCAGCATTTT.

This chain joins TRBV7-6 and TRBJ2-7, with D possibly matching TRBD1 (6 bases). The germline V and J ends were trimmed by 2 bases and 5 bases, with 13 bases remaining between them. The CDR3 totals 14 residues. Germline V gene lookup returns CDR1 SGHVS and CDR2 FNYEAQ. The CDR3: CASSLRGGPDEQYF. The CDR3 coding sequence is TGTGCCAGCAGCTTACGTGGGGGCCCGGACGAGCAGTACTTC.

The chain joins TRBV12-3 or TRBV12-4 to TRBJ2-1, with TRBD2 as a possible D gene (6 bases). There are 13 residues in the CDR3. Trimming removed 1 base at V and 9 bases at J, with 10 bases between. The CDR3 DNA is TGTGCCAGCAGTTTAGTAGCGGAGGGTGAGCAGTTCTTC. Amino acids: CASSLVAEGEQFF.

This clonotype was found many times. The chain employs TRBV5-1 and TRBJ2-1, with TRBD2 matching 8 bases. This CDR3 comprises 17 residues. V lost 0 bases, J lost 6 bases, and 11 bases stayed unmatched. Germline lookup yields CDR1 SGHRS and CDR2 YFSETQ. CDR3 nucleotides: TGCGCCAGCAGCTTGGGGTCAAGCGGGGGCGTTTTCAATGAGCAGTTCTTC. Residues: CASSLGSSGGVFNEQFF.

In its sample, this clonotype was seen many times. The genes are TRBV7-9 and TRBJ1-1; no clear D gene. The ends were cut back, 1 base at V and 4 bases at J, with 10 bases in the middle. CDR1 SEHNR and CDR2 FQNEAQ come from the germline V gene (reference sequence). This CDR3 contains 14 residues. The chain's CDR3 is CASSLDGLGTEAFF. In DNA, the CDR3 is TGTGCCAGCAGCTTAGATGGGCTTGGCACTGAAGCTTTCTTT.

This clonotype was found many times. This chain uses TRBV10-1 with TRBJ2-3, with D perhaps TRBD1 or TRBD2 (5 bases each). Trimming left V 3 bases short and J 9 bases short, with 19 bases between. CDR1 is WNHNN and CDR2 is SYGVQD in the germline V gene (reference sequence). The CDR3 runs to 15 residues. The CDR3, as DNA: TGCGCCAGCAGTGATCTGCAGGGTGGGGAGTACACGCAGTATTTT. As protein: CASSDLQGGEYTQYF.

The chain recombines TRBV19 with TRBJ2-4; D unresolved. There are 16 residues in the CDR3. Germline values: CDR1 LNHDA, CDR2 SQIVND (reference sequence). V was cut by 3 bases and J by 2 bases, with 14 bases left in between. Here the CDR3 DNA reads TGTGCCAGTAGTATCTCGCCCGAAGGGTCCAAAAACATTCAGTACTTC. Translated, it gives CASSISPEGSKNIQYF. The complete variable domain, with remaining parts taken from reference TRBV19 and TRBJ2-4, reads DGGITQSPKYLFRKEGQNVTLSCEQNLNHDAMYWYRQDPGQGLRLIYYSQIVNDFQKGDIAEGYSVSREKKESFPLTVTSAQKNPTAFYLCASSISPEGSKNIQYFGAGTRLSVL.

This clonotype has ten or more counts. The V and J genes are TRBV9 and TRBJ2-3; D remains unclear. The germline CDR1 and CDR2 sequences are SGDLS and YYNGEE. Between the trimmed V and J ends, which lost 4 bases and 2 bases, there was a span of 14 bases. The CDR3 is made up of 15 amino acids. The CDR3 region has the DNA TGTGCCAGCAGCACCGATCCTGGCTTCACAGATACGCAGTATTTT. The encoded protein is CASSTDPGFTDTQYF.

This clonotype showed up many times. The genes are TRBV6-2 or TRBV6-3 and TRBJ2-2; D gene unclear. V was shortened by 0 bases and J by 0 bases, with 11 bases between the two germline ends. CDR3 size: 17 residues. Germline values: CDR1 MNHEY, CDR2 SVGEGT. CDR3 residues: CASSYSARTTNTGELFF. In DNA form, the CDR3 reads TGTGCCAGCAGTTACTCAGCGAGAACTACGAACACCGGGGAGCTGTTTTTT.

The rearrangement joins TRBV5-1 to TRBJ2-3, with 12 bases matching TRBD2. Germline assignment: CDR1 SGHRS and CDR2 YFSETQ. CDR3 length: 14 amino acids. The V segment lost 4 bases and the J segment 5 bases; nucleotides outside the gene matches: 2. CDR3 coding DNA: TGCGCCAGCAGCCCTAGCGGGGGGGAAGATACGCAGTATTTT. As protein: CASSPSGGEDTQYF.

As concerns this clonotype: Sequence at one end of the junction differs from germline and may be a read error. The chain carries TRBV5-5 and TRBJ2-3; no clear D gene. Germline lookup yields CDR1 SGHKS and CDR2 YYEKEE (reference sequence). This CDR3 has 13 residues. The CDR3 here is CARSLVPKDTQYF. Written as DNA, the CDR3 is TGTGCCAGAAGCTTGGTTCCCAAAGATACGCAGTATTTT.

V usage is TRBV10-3 and J usage is TRBJ1-2; D is unclear. The CDR3 is 14 amino acids. The germline V and J ends were trimmed by 4 bases and 5 bases, with 14 bases remaining between them. The germline V gene has CDR1 ENHRY and CDR2 SYGVKD. CDR3 DNA sequence: TGTGCCATCAGTGCGGAACTCCCCATTTATGGCTACACCTTC. Translated, it gives CAISAELPIYGYTF.

There are many counts of this clonotype. The junction departs from the called germline gene at one end, perhaps through a read error. This CDR3 is CASSAPGTGVLF. The CDR3 nucleotides are TGTGCCAGCAGCGCCCCCGGGACAGGGGTCCTCTTT. The gene calls are TRBV9 and TRBJ1-1, with 10 bases identical to TRBD1. The germline gives CDR1 SGDLS, CDR2 YYNGEE. This CDR3 comprises 12 residues.

V and J are TRBV27 and TRBJ2-7, with a possible D match to TRBD1 (6 bases). The CDR3 spans 13 residues. In germline, CDR1 is MNHEY, CDR2 SMNVEV (reference sequence). V shed 2 bases and J shed 4 bases, with 9 bases lying between them. DNA for the CDR3: TGTGCCAGCAGTTTAAAACAGGGATACGAGCAGTACTTC. This translates into CASSLKQGYEQYF.

Comment on this clonotype: A much larger clone sits a single nucleotide away, making a read error possible. The chain has TRBV28 and TRBJ1-1; maybe TRBD1 (5 bases). CDR3 length equals 17 residues. CDR1 MDHEN and CDR2 SYDVKM come from the germline V gene. The V end lost 4 bases, the J end lost 4 bases, and 22 bases lay between the germline ends. DNA for the CDR3: TGTGCCAGCAGTTCACAGGAACGAGGACGGGCACCCACTGAAGCTTTCTTT. Amino acids: CASSSQERGRAPTEAFF.

This clonotype has at least ten counts. The V and J genes are TRBV7-2 and TRBJ2-2; 12 positions agree with TRBD2. Trimming took 5 bases from V and 4 from J; bases not matched to a gene: 5. The CDR3 has 16 amino acids. CDR1 is SGHTA and CDR2 is FQGNSA in the germline V gene. This chain's CDR3 is CASSPSGGASTGELFF. DNA of the CDR3: TGTGCCAGCAGCCCTAGCGGGGGGGCTAGCACCGGGGAGCTGTTTTTT.

The genes are TRBV5-1 and TRBJ2-7; D call uncertain. V gave up 0 bases and J gave up 2 bases, with 9 bases separating them. Germline CDR1 is SGHRS and CDR2 is YFSETQ. The CDR3 length is 14 residues. The CDR3 reads CASSLVANTYEQYF. The CDR3 coding sequence is TGCGCCAGCAGCTTGGTGGCAAATACCTACGAGCAGTACTTC.

In this sample, this clonotype turned up many times. The chain recombines TRBV6-6 with TRBJ1-4, with unresolved D. The germline CDR1 and CDR2 sequences are MNHNY and SVGAGI (reference sequence). Trimming removed 5 bases at V and 5 bases at J, with 9 bases between. The CDR3 runs to 13 residues. The CDR3 DNA is TGTGCCAGCAGTGGTAACCTCAATGAAAAACTGTTTTTT. Its protein is CASSGNLNEKLFF.